A selection of T cell receptor beta chains follows, all from one sample in a study of blood T cell repertoires in COVID-19. TCRdb's table, derived via immunoSEQ multiplex PCR, lists solely in-frame clones and lacks some. Of about 150,000 clones in the sample, approximately 80% are singletons; the top ten hold around an eighth. Sequencing used peripheral blood. The receptors shown here come from an older woman with COVID-19, enrolled during active disease. Each CDR3 is given with its conserved first and last residue. The D gene is left open where the match is weak. The listing skips clone size in some rows; elsewhere it reads once, few, many or a size class.

D: TRBD1
V: TRBV19
J: TRBJ1-5
size: -
CDR3: CASRDQQGKPQHF
DNA: TGTGCCAGTAGAGACCAACAGGGGAAGCCCCAGCATTTT

D: -
V: TRBV21-1
J: TRBJ1-5
size: -
CDR3: CASSKEFGLPSNQPQHF
DNA: TGTGCCAGCAGCAAAGAGTTTGGGCTCCCTAGCAATCAGCCCCAGCATTTT

D: TRBD1
V: TRBV9
J: TRBJ1-2
size: -
CDR3: CASSAKSQGVLGGGYTF
DNA: TGTGCCAGCAGCGCGAAATCGCAGGGGGTACTAGGAGGTGGCTACACCTTC

D: -
V: TRBV30
J: TRBJ2-5
size: -
CDR3: CAWSVSETQYF
DNA: TGTGCCTGGAGTGTATCGGAGACCCAGTACTTC

D: TRBD1
V: TRBV6-5
J: TRBJ1-2
size: -
CDR3: CASSWTGGASNYGYTF
DNA: TGTGCCAGCAGTTGGACAGGGGGCGCTTCTAACTATGGCTACACCTTC

D: -
V: TRBV18
J: TRBJ1-1
size: -
CDR3: CASSPPGGSTEAFF
DNA: TGTGCCAGCTCACCACCGGGGGGTAGCACTGAAGCTTTCTTT

D: -
V: TRBV20-1
J: TRBJ1-1
size: -
CDR3: CSARDTGLAFF
DNA: TGCAGTGCTAGAGATACAGGGTTAGCTTTCTTT

D: TRBD1
V: TRBV10-2
J: TRBJ2-7
size: few
CDR3: CASRTGTGGFHEQYF
DNA: TGCGCCAGCAGGACCGGGACAGGGGGTTTCCACGAGCAGTACTTC

D: TRBD1
V: TRBV3-1/TRBV3-2
J: TRBJ1-2
size: -
CDR3: CASSLPTGVYGYTF
DNA: TGTGCCAGCAGTCTCCCTACAGGGGTATATGGCTACACCTTC

D: -
V: TRBV29-1
J: TRBJ1-3
size: -
CDR3: CSAGTTYPGNTIYF
DNA: TGCAGCGCTGGGACAACATATCCTGGAAACACCATATATTTT

D: TRBD1
V: TRBV6-5
J: TRBJ1-3
size: -
CDR3: CASRRGLDRNTIYF
DNA: TGTGCCAGCAGGAGGGGGCTGGACCGCAACACCATATATTTT

D: TRBD2
V: TRBV6-1
J: TRBJ2-5
size: -
CDR3: CASSDDLAGGWQETQYF
DNA: TGTGCCAGCAGTGATGATCTAGCGGGGGGGTGGCAAGAGACCCAGTACTTC

D: -
V: TRBV19
J: TRBJ2-5
size: -
CDR3: CASSIDRGASRETQYF
DNA: TGTGCCAGTAGTATAGATCGGGGGGCGTCCCGAGAGACCCAGTACTTC

D: -
V: TRBV7-3
J: TRBJ1-3
size: -
CDR3: CASSLTPEGGTIYF
DNA: TGTGCCAGCAGCTTAACGCCCGAGGGAGGCACCATATATTTT

D: TRBD1
V: TRBV3-1/TRBV3-2
J: TRBJ1-4
size: -
CDR3: CASSPSGTAHEKLFF
DNA: TGTGCCAGCAGCCCGTCCGGGACAGCACATGAAAAACTGTTTTTT

D: TRBD1
V: TRBV5-4
J: TRBJ1-4
size: -
CDR3: CASSSGQAINEKLFF
DNA: TGTGCCAGCAGTTCCGGACAGGCAATTAATGAAAAACTGTTTTTT

D: TRBD2
V: TRBV3-1/TRBV3-2
J: TRBJ2-5
size: -
CDR3: CASSPGLAGVQTQYF
DNA: TGTGCCAGCAGCCCCGGACTAGCGGGAGTACAGACCCAGTACTTC

D: -
V: TRBV24-1
J: TRBJ1-1
size: -
CDR3: CATSVGARAFF
DNA: TGTGCCACCAGTGTGGGGGCTAGGGCTTTCTTT

D: -
V: TRBV30
J: TRBJ1-5
size: -
CDR3: CAWSITGNQPQHF
DNA: TGTGCCTGGAGTATAACAGGGAATCAGCCCCAGCATTTT

D: TRBD2
V: TRBV5-6
J: TRBJ2-1
size: -
CDR3: CASSPGLAGQNEQFF
DNA: TGTGCCAGCAGCCCCGGACTAGCGGGACAAAATGAGCAGTTCTTC

D: TRBD2
V: TRBV7-9
J: TRBJ2-2
size: -
CDR3: CASSPSGGVNTGELFF
DNA: TGTGCCAGCAGCCCCTCGGGAGGGGTAAACACCGGGGAGCTGTTTTTT

D: -
V: TRBV5-4
J: TRBJ1-3
size: -
CDR3: CASSPGHLSGNTIYF
DNA: TGTGCCAGCAGCCCGGGACACCTCTCTGGAAACACCATATATTTT

D: TRBD1
V: TRBV5-1
J: TRBJ1-4
size: once
CDR3: CASSIQTGDRRVFF
DNA: TGCGCCAGCAGCATTCAGACAGGGGACCGCAGGGTGTTTTTT

D: TRBD1
V: TRBV2
J: TRBJ2-3
size: few
CDR3: CASSSGGGKDTQYF
DNA: TGTGCCAGCTCGTCAGGGGGCGGTAAAGATACGCAGTATTTT

D: TRBD2
V: TRBV18
J: TRBJ2-4
size: -
CDR3: CASSPQGLAGGPFAQQYF
DNA: TGTGCCAGCTCACCACAGGGGTTAGCGGGAGGACCTTTTGCCCAACAGTACTTC

D: TRBD2
V: TRBV5-1
J: TRBJ2-7
size: -
CDR3: CASSLNSAGGYEQYF
DNA: TGCGCCAGCAGCTTGAATAGCGCGGGGGGGTACGAGCAGTACTTC

D: -
V: TRBV6-1
J: TRBJ1-2
size: -
CDR3: CASSDTTVGYTF
DNA: TGTGCCAGCAGTGACACAACAGTCGGCTACACCTTC

D: -
V: TRBV5-1
J: TRBJ1-1
size: once
CDR3: CASHGGGNTEAFF
DNA: TGCGCCAGCCACGGGGGTGGCAACACTGAAGCTTTCTTT

D: -
V: TRBV16
J: TRBJ1-3
size: -
CDR3: CASSQSGTPHIPIYF
DNA: TGTGCCAGCAGCCAATCCGGGACACCCCACATCCCCATATATTTT

D: -
V: TRBV7-8
J: TRBJ1-1
size: -
CDR3: CASSLASLGGVWAEAFF
DNA: TGTGCCAGCAGCTTAGCCAGCCTGGGCGGGGTTTGGGCTGAAGCTTTCTTT

D: -
V: TRBV24-1
J: TRBJ1-2
size: -
CDR3: CATSDRTGGGYGYTF
DNA: TGTGCCACCAGTGATAGGACCGGGGGGGGCTATGGCTACACCTTC

D: -
V: TRBV7-9
J: TRBJ1-2
size: -
CDR3: CASSRDSSLGGYTF
DNA: TGTGCCAGCAGCCGAGACAGCTCCCTGGGCGGCTACACCTTC

D: TRBD1
V: TRBV29-1
J: TRBJ1-4
size: -
CDR3: CSVLDRDNEKLFF
DNA: TGCAGCGTCCTTGACAGGGATAATGAAAAACTGTTTTTT

D: -
V: TRBV19
J: TRBJ1-5
size: -
CDR3: CASRDRGGNQPQHF
DNA: TGTGCCAGTAGGGACCGGGGAGGCAATCAGCCCCAGCATTTT

D: TRBD2
V: TRBV12-3/TRBV12-4
J: TRBJ2-1
size: -
CDR3: CASRSGNYNEQFF
DNA: TGTGCCAGCAGAAGCGGGAACTACAATGAGCAGTTCTTC

D: -
V: TRBV11-3
J: TRBJ1-1
size: -
CDR3: CASSLTGSAEAFF
DNA: TGTGCCAGCAGCTTAACAGGGTCGGCTGAAGCTTTCTTT

D: TRBD1
V: TRBV25-1
J: TRBJ2-1
size: -
CDR3: CASSESPPRGRHNEQFF
DNA: TGTGCCAGCAGTGAATCCCCCCCCAGGGGGCGGCACAATGAGCAGTTCTTC

D: TRBD1
V: TRBV6-5
J: TRBJ1-1
size: -
CDR3: CASSRDSMNTEAFF
DNA: TGTGCCAGCAGCAGGGACAGTATGAACACTGAAGCTTTCTTT

D: TRBD1
V: TRBV19
J: TRBJ2-5
size: -
CDR3: CASSGTGTGSQETQYF
DNA: TGTGCCAGTAGTGGGACAGGGACGGGGAGCCAAGAGACCCAGTACTTC

D: TRBD2
V: TRBV7-9
J: TRBJ2-3
size: -
CDR3: CASSTGLAGNTDTQYF
DNA: TGTGCCAGCAGCACAGGACTAGCGGGTAACACAGATACGCAGTATTTT

D: TRBD1
V: TRBV9
J: TRBJ1-2
size: -
CDR3: CASTPGQGNYGYTF
DNA: TGTGCCAGCACCCCGGGACAGGGGAACTATGGCTACACCTTC

D: -
V: TRBV2
J: TRBJ1-1
size: -
CDR3: CASSERENTEAFF
DNA: TGTGCCAGCAGTGAACGCGAGAACACTGAAGCTTTCTTT

D: TRBD1
V: TRBV29-1
J: TRBJ1-5
size: few
CDR3: CSVGTGEGSPQHF
DNA: TGCAGCGTTGGGACAGGCGAGGGATCGCCCCAGCATTTT

D: -
V: TRBV7-3
J: TRBJ1-1
size: -
CDR3: CASSDTRNTEAFF
DNA: TGTGCCAGCAGCGACACAAGGAACACTGAAGCTTTCTTT

D: TRBD1
V: TRBV2
J: TRBJ1-6
size: -
CDR3: CASRGGTGTSPLHF
DNA: TGTGCCAGCAGGGGCGGGACAGGGACTTCACCCCTCCACTTT

D: -
V: TRBV5-6
J: TRBJ2-4
size: once
CDR3: CASSLTVAKNIQYF
DNA: TGTGCCAGCAGCTTGACGGTAGCCAAAAACATTCAGTACTTC